This TCR beta chain was profiled in a study of cytomegalovirus exposure and HLA in healthy donors. The overall study: There were around 100 million unique TCR beta sequences, drawn from approximately 180 million T cells, in an earlier analysis.

CDR3 length equals 18 residues. Trimming removed 3 bases from V and 1 base from J, with 22 bases in between. Germline V gene lookup returns CDR1 SGHTA and CDR2 FQGNSA. Study-level points and caveats: A later analysis by the authors found several of the most significant clusters apparently linked to common viral pathogens.

Regarding this clone: Its antigen is currently unknown.

This PCR relied on a set of 60 Vbeta primers and 13 Jbeta primers. Sequencing was performed with immunoSEQ multiplex PCR; in TCRdb, only in-frame clones are kept and a portion is missing. There are about 100,000 clones in the sample; roughly 75% occur only once, and roughly 13% lies in the top ten. This chain uses TRBV7-2 with TRBJ2-7; weak D call: TRBD1 (6 bases). The sequencing input was PBMCs. This TCR was sampled from a male donor in good health and CMV-seropositive. CDR3 sequence (DNA): TGTGCCAGCAGCTTGGCGGCCGGGACACCGACCCTATCCTACGAGCAGTACTTC. This gives the protein CASSLAAGTPTLSYEQYF.